These T cell receptor beta chains were read from a single sample in a study of metastatic and nonmetastatic thyroid tumors. TCRdb re-called the PCR reads via MiXCR. The data show over 45,000 clones, roughly 23% seen once. Sequencing input: blood. The receptors derive from a male donor with papillary thyroid cancer or a benign thyroid nodule (not recorded which). Some clones in this sample may be carry-over from other donors' samples. Both conserved end residues are part of each CDR3. D genes are given only for firm matches. Size values are once, few and many counts, or a class for expanded clones, and some rows have none.

j_call v_call clone_size d_call cdr3_nt cdr3_aa
TRBJ1-5 TRBV5-5 many TRBD1 TGTGCCAGCAGCTTGACAGGACAGGGAAAAAATCAGCCCCAGCATTTT CASSLTGQGKNQPQHF
TRBJ2-2 TRBV2 many . TGTGCCAGCAAGGAGTTTGGACCCACCGGGGAGCTGTTTTTT CASKEFGPTGELFF
TRBJ1-5 TRBV12-3/TRBV12-4 many TRBD1 TGTGCCAGCAGCTCAGGGACAGGGGTCAATCAGCCCCAGCATTTT CASSSGTGVNQPQHF
TRBJ2-1 TRBV12-3/TRBV12-4 many TRBD2 TGTGCCAGCACCCTGTCCAGCGGGGGGGCCTACAATGAGCAGTTCTTC CASTLSSGGAYNEQFF
TRBJ1-1 TRBV6-1 large . TGTGCCAGCACCCGCCAGGGCCACACTGAAGCTTTCTTT CASTRQGHTEAFF
TRBJ2-7 TRBV15 many TRBD1 TGTGCCACCAGCAGGGACCTAACTTCAGGGGGCGAGCAGTACTTC CATSRDLTSGGEQYF
TRBJ2-1 TRBV5-1 many . TGCGCCAGCAGCTTGGACGCTTCCAACAATGAGCAGTTCTTC CASSLDASNNEQFF
TRBJ1-1 TRBV4-1 many . TGCGCCAGCAGCCAGACCGACAGAATCAACACTGAAGCTTTCTTT CASSQTDRINTEAFF
TRBJ1-6 TRBV7-2 . . TGTGCCAGCAGCTTAGTGGGGTCACCCCTCCACTTT CASSLVGSPLHF
TRBJ2-4 TRBV2 many . TGTGCCAGCAGCGAAGTTGGGACATGGGGCGGCAAAGCCAAAAACATTCAGTACTTC CASSEVGTWGGKAKNIQYF